The next 32 T cell receptor beta chains were all read from a single sample in a study of cytomegalovirus exposure and HLA in healthy donors. The PCR contained 60 Vbeta and 13 Jbeta primers. Some clones are missing from TCRdb's copy, which holds only in-frame ones; the method was immunoSEQ multiplex PCR. Counted here are approximately 150,000 clones, around two thirds occurring once; the ten biggest clones make up 10%. The sequenced sample was PBMCs. These receptors all come from a man between 25 and 39 years old in good health and CMV-seropositive.

This sequence joins TRBV11-1 and TRBJ1-3; tentatively, D is TRBD1 (6 bases). V was pared by 5 bases and J by 2 bases, with 10 bases between. This CDR3 is 14 amino acids long. The V gene's germline CDR1 is SGHAT and CDR2 FQDESV (reference sequence). Here the CDR3 DNA reads TGTGCCAGCAGCCGAACAGGGACTGGAAACACCATATATTTT. As protein: CASSRTGTGNTIYF.

This clone has just a few counts. The rearrangement links TRBV7-3 to TRBJ2-2; 8 bases match TRBD2. Germline V gene sequence: CDR1 SGHTA, CDR2 FQGTGA. The CDR3 consists of 14 residues. Unmatched junction bases numbered 8, after V lost 5 bases and J lost 9 bases. CDR3: CASSGGTSPRELFF. The CDR3 DNA reads TGTGCCAGCAGCGGAGGGACTAGTCCCCGGGAGCTGTTTTTT.

The chain carries TRBV28 and TRBJ1-5; 7 nucleotides align to TRBD1. Germline CDR1 reads MDHEN; CDR2 reads SYDVKM. This CDR3 is 14 amino acids long. Unmatched junction bases numbered 9, after V lost 6 bases and J lost 7 bases. In nucleotides, the CDR3 is TGTGCCAGCAGACCCGACAGGGTTTACCAGCCCCAGCATTTT. Its translation is CASRPDRVYQPQHF.

This clone was seen a single time. This sample also contains other DNA sequences that code for the same CDR3. The genes are TRBV10-3 and TRBJ2-2, with TRBD2 matching 9 bases. V gave up 6 bases and J gave up 2 bases; unmatched junction bases: 1. The CDR3 consists of 14 residues. Germline values: CDR1 ENHRY, CDR2 SYGVKD. CDR3 in amino acids: CAIRTSGNTGELFF. CDR3 DNA: TGTGCCATCAGGACTAGCGGTAACACCGGGGAGCTGTTTTTT.

This clone was recorded a few times. V is TRBV5-4 and J is TRBJ2-3, with TRBD1 as a possible D gene (6 bases). Germline-derived CDR1 and CDR2 are SGHNT and YYREEE (reference sequence). The length of the CDR3 is 14 residues. Trimming left V 2 bases short and J 2 bases short, with 9 bases between. CDR3 sequence reads: CASSLQGTTDTQYF. The CDR3 DNA follows: TGTGCCAGCAGCTTACAGGGAACCACAGATACGCAGTATTTT.

This clone has just one count. V gene TRBV5-1 combines with J gene TRBJ2-7; possibly TRBD1 for D (5 bases). Trimming left V 0 bases short and J 4 bases short, with 5 bases between. Germline V lookup: CDR1 SGHRS, CDR2 YFSETQ. The CDR3 spans 12 residues. DNA of the CDR3: TGCGCCAGCAGCTTGGGACAGTACGAGCAGTACTTC. Translation: CASSLGQYEQYF.

This sequence joins TRBV6-4 and TRBJ2-3; 10 positions agree with TRBD2. This CDR3 is 17 amino acids long. V dropped 0 bases and J dropped 9; count of bases not matched to a gene: 12. The germline V gene encodes CDR1 MRHNA and CDR2 SNTAGT. The chain's CDR3 is CASSDSILAGELGTQYF. The CDR3 DNA is TGTGCCAGCAGTGACTCGATCCTAGCGGGAGAACTAGGGACGCAGTATTTT.

This chain links TRBV6-5 with TRBJ1-2, with a tentative D call TRBD1 (6 bases). V was shortened by 4 bases and J by 2 bases, with 14 bases between the two germline ends. The germline V gene encodes CDR1 MNHEY and CDR2 SVGAGI. CDR3 length: 15 amino acids. The CDR3 sequence is CASSFHAGTNYGYTF. The DNA for the CDR3 is TGTGCCAGCAGTTTTCACGCCGGGACAAACTATGGCTACACCTTC.

This clone was counted only a few times. This chain connects TRBV2 to TRBJ2-2; 13 positions match TRBD2. Germline loops: CDR1 SNHLY, CDR2 FYNNEI. This CDR3 spans 17 amino acids. The J segment lost 7 bases and the V segment lost 7 bases, leaving 12 bases of the junction unmatched. The CDR3 spells CASIQTSGRAGGGELFF. The CDR3 nucleotides read TGTGCCAGCATCCAAACTAGCGGGAGGGCCGGAGGCGGGGAGCTGTTTTTT. The whole variable domain, remainder taken from reference TRBV2 and TRBJ2-2, is EPEVTQTPSHQVTQMGQEVILRCVPISNHLYFYWYRQILGQKVEFLVSFYNNEISEKSEIFDDQFSVERPDGSNFTLKIRSTKLEDSAMYFCASIQTSGRAGGGELFFGEGSRLTVL.

The rearrangement links TRBV5-1 to TRBJ2-7, with 12 bases lining up with TRBD2. The CDR3 extends over 17 amino acids. With 2 bases clipped from V and 6 bases from J, the junction kept 12 bases outside the gene matches. CDR1 SGHRS and CDR2 YFSETQ come from the germline V gene. In nucleotides, the CDR3 is TGCGCCAGCAGCTTCTCCTCCGCTAGCGGGAGGGTCGGCGAGCAGTACTTC. Its protein product is CASSFSSASGRVGEQYF.

V and J are TRBV28 and TRBJ2-2; 8 nucleotides agree with TRBD2. This CDR3 is 15 amino acids long. V was clipped by 8 bases and J by 5 bases; unmatched bases: 10. CDR1 is MDHEN and CDR2 is SYDVKM in the germline V gene. The CDR3 here is CASGQREWETGELFF. CDR3 in DNA: TGTGCCAGCGGCCAGCGGGAGTGGGAAACCGGGGAGCTGTTTTTT.

V and J are TRBV4-1 and TRBJ2-1; possibly TRBD2 for D (6 bases). Trimming took off 5 bases at V and 4 bases at J, with 12 bases between the two ends. CDR3 length equals 14 residues. Germline values: CDR1 MGHRA, CDR2 YSYEKL. The CDR3 sequence: CASSTGTLYNEQFF. The CDR3, as DNA: TGCGCCAGCAGCACTGGGACTCTTTACAATGAGCAGTTCTTC.

This clone was detected a few times. The CDR3 reads CSVLLPGQVLLSWGEQYF. The CDR3 DNA reads TGCAGCGTCCTCCTCCCGGGACAGGTGTTGTTAAGCTGGGGCGAGCAGTACTTC. The chain carries TRBV29-1 and TRBJ2-7, with TRBD1 identical over 8 bases. The germline V gene has CDR1 SQVTM and CDR2 ANQGSEA. The J segment lost 6 bases and the V segment lost 6 bases, leaving 25 bases of the junction unmatched. The CDR3 loop spans 18 amino acids.

The J gene is TRBJ1-1, the V gene TRBV7-2; D is unresolved. Germline V lookup: CDR1 SGHTA, CDR2 FQGNSA. The ends were cut back, 4 bases at V and 6 bases at J, with 9 bases in the middle. The CDR3 has 12 amino acids. CDR3 bases: TGTGCCAGCAGCTGGCCGTCCCCTGAAGCTTTCTTT. Residues: CASSWPSPEAFF. The variable domain in full, with the rest retrieved from reference TRBV7-2 and TRBJ1-1, is GAGVSQSPSNKVTEKGKDVELRCDPISGHTALYWYRQSLGQGLEFLIYFQGNSAPDKSGLPSDRFSAERTGGSVSTLTIQRTQQEDSAVYLCASSWPSPEAFFGQGTRLTVV.

The chain has TRBV7-2 and TRBJ2-5; D ambiguous. CDR3 length equals 13 residues. Trimming took off 3 bases at V and 3 bases at J, with 8 bases between the two ends. Looked up from germline, CDR1 is SGHTA and CDR2 is FQGNSA. The CDR3 protein is CASSFLGKETQYF. The CDR3, as DNA: TGTGCCAGCAGCTTCCTAGGAAAAGAGACCCAGTACTTC. The variable domain in full, completed from reference TRBV7-2 and TRBJ2-5, reads GAGVSQSPSNKVTEKGKDVELRCDPISGHTALYWYRQSLGQGLEFLIYFQGNSAPDKSGLPSDRFSAERTGGSVSTLTIQRTQQEDSAVYLCASSFLGKETQYFGPGTRLLVL.

The V gene is TRBV21-1, the J gene TRBJ1-1. TRBV21-1 is assigned pseudogene status. CDR3 length: 16 residues. CDR3: CASSPGQDSPNTEAFF. The CDR3, as DNA: TGTGCCAGCAGCCCAGGCCAGGACTCCCCCAACACTGAAGCTTTCTTT.

The rearrangement uses TRBV7-2 and TRBJ1-2; D call uncertain. The CDR3 totals 13 residues. V shed 2 bases and J shed 3 bases, with 7 bases lying between them. Per germline, CDR1 SGHTA and CDR2 FQGNSA. DNA of the CDR3: TGTGCCAGCAGCTTACAGGTAGACTATGGCTACACCTTC. The encoded protein is CASSLQVDYGYTF.

The chain recombines TRBV5-1 with TRBJ1-2, with 10 positions matching TRBD1. The V segment lost 3 bases and the J segment 8 bases; nucleotides outside the gene matches: 10. Germline V gene data show CDR1 as SGHRS and CDR2 as YFSETQ. The length of the CDR3 is 15 residues. DNA for the CDR3: TGCGCCAGCAGCTCCGGGACAGGGGCTAGTGGCGGCTACACCTTC. It is translated as CASSSGTGASGGYTF.

In DNA, the CDR3 is TGTGCCAGCAGTGCGACAGGGAGCACAGATACGCAGTATTTT. Amino acid sequence: CASSATGSTDTQYF. This rearrangement joins TRBV6-4 to TRBJ2-3; 7 nucleotides align to TRBD1. V was pared by 4 bases and J by 0 bases, with 1 base of the junction left unmatched. The CDR3 loop spans 14 amino acids. CDR1 is MRHNA and CDR2 is SNTAGT in the germline V gene.

Concerning this clone: Other DNA sequences in this specimen translate into the identical CDR3. V gene TRBV6-5 combines with J gene TRBJ2-7; no firm D call. Trimming stripped 6 bases from V and 4 bases from J, with 7 bases between. CDR1 MNHEY and CDR2 SVGAGI come from the germline V gene. The length of the CDR3 is 11 residues. CDR3 residues: CASSYQYEQYF. As DNA, the CDR3 is TGTGCCAGCAGCTACCAATACGAGCAGTACTTC.

This clone was seen just once. The rearrangement links TRBV28 to TRBJ2-3, with D uncertain. Trimming cost V 4 bases and J 2 bases, with 10 bases left between them. In germline, CDR1 is MDHEN, CDR2 SYDVKM. This CDR3 contains 14 residues. The CDR3 protein is CASSSPFPTDTQYF. Here the CDR3 DNA reads TGTGCCAGCAGTTCCCCGTTCCCCACAGATACGCAGTATTTT.

The chain combines TRBV28 with TRBJ1-4; 11 bases map to TRBD1. J was trimmed by 5 bases and V by 2 bases; bases with no gene match: 13. The CDR3 runs 19 residues. Germline CDR1 reads MDHEN; CDR2 reads SYDVKM. The CDR3 region is CASSLPPGQGGRINEKLFF. The DNA of the CDR3 is TGTGCCAGCAGTTTACCCCCGGGACAGGGGGGACGAATCAATGAAAAACTGTTTTTT.

CDR3 residues: CASSSQGGRHQPQHF. Written as DNA, the CDR3 is TGTGCCAGCAGCTCCCAGGGAGGAAGACATCAGCCCCAGCATTTT. The rearrangement links TRBV7-9 to TRBJ1-5; D is perhaps TRBD1 (5 bases). V dropped 4 bases and J dropped 5 bases, with 15 bases sitting between them. Germline V CDR1 and CDR2: SEHNR, FQNEAQ (reference sequence). The CDR3 loop spans 15 amino acids.

V gene TRBV5-1 combines with J gene TRBJ2-2; 8 bases are shared with TRBD1. CDR3 size: 16 residues. V trimming: 2 bases; J trimming: 6 bases; junction bases outside the gene matches: 9. The V gene's germline CDR1 is SGHRS and CDR2 YFSETQ. The CDR3 region has the DNA TGCGCCAGCAGCTTCCTTGGACAGGGCGCGGCCGGGGAGCTGTTTTTT. Encoded protein: CASSFLGQGAAGELFF.

The chain has TRBV15 and TRBJ1-2; the D gene is possibly TRBD1 (5 bases). This CDR3 comprises 16 residues. Germline loops: CDR1 LNHNV, CDR2 YYDKDF (reference sequence). Trimming cost V 0 bases and J 4 bases, with 15 bases left between them. This CDR3 is CATSREAAGLGYGYTF. The CDR3 DNA follows: TGTGCCACCAGCAGAGAGGCGGCAGGGCTTGGCTATGGCTACACCTTC.

V gene TRBV6-6 combines with J gene TRBJ1-1; D call uncertain. CDR1 is MNHNY, CDR2 SVGAGI, per germline (reference sequence). The CDR3 contains 12 residues. Trimming removed 5 bases from V and 6 bases from J, with 10 bases in between. The CDR3 DNA is TGTGCCAGCAGTAGCGGTAGTTCTGAAGCTTTCTTT. Translating it yields CASSSGSSEAFF.

The chain recombines TRBV19 with TRBJ2-1; the match to TRBD2 covers 11 bases. The J segment lost 5 bases and the V segment lost 6 bases, leaving 6 bases of the junction unmatched. The CDR3 runs to 15 residues. CDR1 and CDR2 from the germline V gene are LNHDA and SQIVND (reference sequence). CDR3 loop: CASSPTSGNNNEQFF. Written as DNA, the CDR3 is TGTGCCAGTAGCCCGACTAGCGGGAACAACAATGAGCAGTTCTTC.

The chain joins TRBV4-2 to TRBJ2-5; D is possibly TRBD2 (6 bases). CDR1 and CDR2 from the germline V gene are LGHNA and YNFKEQ. The germline V and J ends were trimmed by 4 bases and 1 base, with 13 bases remaining between them. This CDR3 spans 15 amino acids. CDR3 DNA: TGTGCCAGCAGCCGCACCGCGGGGTTCCAAGAGACCCAGTACTTC. Translation: CASSRTAGFQETQYF.

The chain carries TRBV7-3 and TRBJ1-4; D possibly corresponds to TRBD1 (5 bases). Germline values: CDR1 SGHTA, CDR2 FQGTGA. The CDR3 runs to 13 residues. Between the trimmed V and J ends, which lost 3 bases and 5 bases, there was a span of 7 bases. CDR3 amino acids: CASSLAGNEKLFF. The CDR3 nucleotides read TGTGCCAGCAGCTTGGCAGGGAATGAAAAACTGTTTTTT.

The chain links TRBV7-2 to TRBJ2-1; TRBD2 agrees at 8 bases. CDR1 is SGHTA, CDR2 FQGNSA, per germline. The trim removed 1 base at V and 4 bases at J, leaving 3 bases unmatched. The CDR3 has 15 residues. The CDR3 loop reads CASSLGGRSYNEQFF. The CDR3 region has the DNA TGTGCCAGCAGCTTAGGCGGGAGGTCTTACAATGAGCAGTTCTTC. The complete variable domain, with remaining parts taken from reference TRBV7-2 and TRBJ2-1, reads GAGVSQSPSNKVTEKGKDVELRCDPISGHTALYWYRQSLGQGLEFLIYFQGNSAPDKSGLPSDRFSAERTGGSVSTLTIQRTQQEDSAVYLCASSLGGRSYNEQFFGPGTRLTVL.

The chain links TRBV30 to TRBJ1-3, with no clear D. The V gene's germline CDR1 is GTSNPN and CDR2 SVGIG (reference sequence). The CDR3 has 13 amino acids. V gave up 1 base and J gave up 0 bases, with 4 bases separating them. This chain's CDR3 is CAWSGSSGNTIYF. The CDR3 DNA is TGTGCCTGGAGTGGGAGCTCTGGAAACACCATATATTTT.

This chain uses TRBV15 with TRBJ2-7; no reliable D call. The V gene's germline CDR1 is LNHNV and CDR2 YYDKDF (reference sequence). This CDR3 region has 17 residues. The V gene lost 0 bases and the J gene lost 5 bases, with 20 bases spanning the gap. Here the CDR3 reads CATSRESLTGSPHEQYF. The CDR3 coding sequence is TGTGCCACCAGCAGAGAAAGTCTGACTGGAAGTCCACACGAGCAGTACTTC.